The 25 T cell receptor beta chains reported below all come from one sample, sequenced in a study of blood T cell repertoires in COVID-19. Measured with immunoSEQ multiplex PCR; TCRdb has only the in-frame clones, and not every one. The sample shows around 130,000 clones, 70% to 90% of them seen only once. Specimen: peripheral blood. These TCRs come from a man between 65 and 80 years old with active COVID-19.

The chain is built from TRBV4-3 and TRBJ1-2, with D uncertain. Germline CDR1 is LGHNA and CDR2 is YSLEER. This CDR3 has 14 amino acids. Trimming took off 0 bases at V and 0 bases at J, with 5 bases between the two ends. The CDR3 DNA sequence: TGCGCCAGCAGCCAAGAGGCAACTAACTATGGCTACACCTTC. As protein: CASSQEATNYGYTF.

Points on this clone: One junction end disagrees with the germline gene, perhaps due to a read error. The gene calls are TRBV28 and TRBJ1-2, with 8 bases lining up with TRBD1. From germline, CDR1 is MDHEN and CDR2 SYDVKM. The CDR3 loop spans 16 amino acids. The CDR3 DNA reads as TGTGTCAGCAGTTTAAGCCTCGGGACAGGCAAGGGTGGCTACACCTTC. It encodes CVSSLSLGTGKGGYTF.

The V call is TRBV11-2, the J call TRBJ1-5; tentatively, D is TRBD1 (5 bases). The CDR3 consists of 15 residues. CDR1 and CDR2 (germline): SGHAT, FQNNGV. The V end lost 2 bases, the J end lost 3 bases, and 11 bases lay between the germline ends. The CDR3 sequence: CASSLYGGPNQPQHF. In DNA, the CDR3 is TGTGCCAGCAGCTTATACGGGGGTCCCAATCAGCCCCAGCATTTT.

The chain couples TRBV5-1 to TRBJ2-5; 8 positions agree with TRBD2. V lost 3 bases to trimming and J lost 4 bases; unmatched junction nucleotides: 2. CDR3 length: 13 residues. CDR1 and CDR2 (germline): SGHRS, YFSETQ. The CDR3 spells CASSSGGVETQYF. The CDR3 bases are TGCGCCAGCAGCTCGGGAGGGGTAGAGACCCAGTACTTC.

J is TRBJ1-5 and V is TRBV11-2; a possible D gene is TRBD1 (5 bases). This CDR3 has 13 amino acids. Germline V gene lookup returns CDR1 SGHAT and CDR2 FQNNGV. The ends were cut back, 5 bases at V and 6 bases at J, with 11 bases in the middle. The CDR3 here is CASSEGGAQPQHF. The CDR3 region has the DNA TGTGCCAGCAGCGAGGGCGGGGCTCAGCCCCAGCATTTT. Looking up the rest from reference TRBV11-2 and TRBJ1-5 gives the full variable domain: EAGVAQSPRYKIIEKRQSVAFWCNPISGHATLYWYQQILGQGPKLLIQFQNNGVVDDSQLPKDRFSAERLKGVDSTLKIQPAKLEDSAVYLCASSEGGAQPQHFGDGTRLSIL.

This clone was detected a few times. V usage is TRBV5-1 and J usage is TRBJ2-6, with a weak D call TRBD2 (5 bases). This CDR3 is 16 amino acids long. The germline V gene has CDR1 SGHRS and CDR2 YFSETQ. The ends were cut back, 2 bases at V and 1 base at J, with 10 bases in the middle. The CDR3 region has the DNA TGCGCCAGCAGCTTCAACCCGGGGTCTGGGGCCAACGTCCTGACTTTC. Translating gives CASSFNPGSGANVLTF.

The V call is TRBV19, the J call TRBJ1-5, with D possibly matching TRBD1 (5 bases). The V gene's germline CDR1 is LNHDA and CDR2 SQIVND (reference sequence). The CDR3 has 12 residues. The ends were cut back, 8 bases at V and 6 bases at J, with 11 bases in the middle. CDR3 nucleotide sequence: TGTGCCAGTGGGGGGGTCGCTCAGCCCCAGCATTTT. It encodes CASGGVAQPQHF.

The chain combines TRBV11-2 with TRBJ2-4; perhaps TRBD1 as D (5 bases). Trimming cost V 0 bases and J 7 bases, with 16 bases left between them. This CDR3 is built from 16 residues. Germline V gene sequence: CDR1 SGHAT, CDR2 FQNNGV. CDR3 amino acids: CASSLEWAQGDNIQYF. The DNA for the CDR3 is TGTGCCAGCAGCTTAGAATGGGCGCAGGGTGACAACATTCAGTACTTC.

This rearrangement joins TRBV2 to TRBJ2-5, with 9 positions matching TRBD1. V dropped 11 bases and J dropped 3; count of bases not matched to a gene: 13. The CDR3 has 15 amino acids. The germline V gene encodes CDR1 SNHLY and CDR2 FYNNEI. Written as DNA, the CDR3 is TGTGCCGGCACTAGAGGACAGGGGCGGAAAGAGACCCAGTACTTC. This codes for CAGTRGQGRKETQYF.

The chain has TRBV15 and TRBJ2-1; 7 positions match TRBD2. The germline V gene encodes CDR1 LNHNV and CDR2 YYDKDF (reference sequence). Trimming cost V 1 base and J 7 bases; bases outside gene matches: 1. This CDR3 spans 13 amino acids. The CDR3 here is CATSRAGGNEQFF. The CDR3 DNA sequence: TGTGCCACCAGCAGAGCCGGGGGGAATGAGCAGTTCTTC.

Remarks on this clone: Other DNA sequences of this sample code for an identical CDR3. The J gene is TRBJ1-1, the V gene TRBV12-3 or TRBV12-4; D is undetermined. This CDR3 spans 13 amino acids. Trimming left V 5 bases short and J 3 bases short, with 10 bases between. Here the CDR3 DNA reads TGTGCCAGCAGTCTTAGGGAGGACACTGAAGCTTTCTTT. Amino acid sequence: CASSLREDTEAFF.

V and J are TRBV24-1 and TRBJ2-7, with D possibly matching TRBD1 (6 bases). CDR3 length: 14 amino acids. The germline CDR1 and CDR2 sequences are KGHDR and SFDVKD. The ends were cut back, 6 bases at V and 2 bases at J, with 13 bases in the middle. Written as DNA, the CDR3 is TGTGCCACCAGTTCCGGGACACCACCCTACGAGCAGTACTTC. It encodes CATSSGTPPYEQYF.

The rearrangement joins TRBV25-1 to TRBJ2-5; the D gene is possibly TRBD1 (6 bases). The V gene lost 3 bases and the J gene lost 4 bases, with 12 bases spanning the gap. The germline CDR1 and CDR2 sequences are MGHDK and SYGVNS. The CDR3 is made up of 14 amino acids. The CDR3 sequence: CASSDDRRGETQYF. The DNA of the CDR3 is TGTGCCAGCAGTGACGACAGGCGCGGAGAGACCCAGTACTTC.

The J gene is TRBJ1-1, the V gene TRBV5-1, with 9 positions matching TRBD1. This CDR3 spans 17 amino acids. V trimming: 3 bases; J trimming: 1 base; junction bases outside the gene matches: 10. The germline gives CDR1 SGHRS, CDR2 YFSETQ. The CDR3 protein is CASSSRQQGASNTEAFF. The CDR3 DNA reads TGCGCCAGCAGCTCTAGACAACAGGGGGCGTCGAACACTGAAGCTTTCTTT.

The chain joins TRBV6-6 to TRBJ1-6, with D perhaps TRBD1 (6 bases). The CDR3 is made up of 14 amino acids. The V gene lost 6 bases and the J gene lost 5 bases, with 11 bases spanning the gap. Germline V gives CDR1 MNHNY, CDR2 SVGAGI (reference sequence). The CDR3 loop is CASRHTGNNSPLHF. The CDR3 DNA follows: TGTGCCAGCAGGCACACAGGGAATAATTCACCCCTCCACTTT.

The J gene is TRBJ2-7, the V gene TRBV7-9, with a tentative D call TRBD1 (5 bases). The CDR3 covers 13 residues. In germline, CDR1 is SEHNR, CDR2 FQNEAQ (reference sequence). Between the trimmed V and J ends, which lost 9 bases and 2 bases, there was a span of 14 bases. CDR3 nucleotides: TGTGCCAGTATGGGGCGGACCCCCTACGAGCAGTACTTC. Translation: CASMGRTPYEQYF.

The chain recombines TRBV5-4 with TRBJ2-7, with D possibly being TRBD2 (6 bases). V was cut by 2 bases and J by 5 bases, with 14 bases left in between. Germline V lookup: CDR1 SGHNT, CDR2 YYREEE (reference sequence). The CDR3 runs to 14 residues. The CDR3 region has the DNA TGTGCCAGCAGCTTTTACGGGAGAACGAACGAGCAGTACTTC. Translated, it gives CASSFYGRTNEQYF.

This clone came up once. The genes are TRBV14 and TRBJ2-1; TRBD2 matches at 9 bases. V was pared by 3 bases and J by 3 bases, with 9 bases of the junction left unmatched. In germline, CDR1 is SGHDN, CDR2 FVKESK. The CDR3 runs 17 residues. The CDR3 sequence: CASSQGVTSGYYNEQFF. Written as DNA, the CDR3 is TGTGCCAGCAGCCAGGGAGTCACTAGCGGGTACTACAATGAGCAGTTCTTC.

The chain uses TRBV27 and TRBJ1-1, with D uncertain. This CDR3 region has 16 residues. Looked up from germline, CDR1 is MNHEY and CDR2 is SMNVEV (reference sequence). V shed 3 bases and J shed 1 base, with 15 bases lying between them. The CDR3 sequence is CASSFQIGRANTEAFF. In DNA, the CDR3 is TGTGCCAGCAGTTTTCAAATAGGGAGGGCGAACACTGAAGCTTTCTTT.

This clone turned up a few times. The chain recombines TRBV7-2 with TRBJ2-1; TRBD2 matches 12 bases. CDR1 is SGHTA, CDR2 FQGNSA, per germline. The CDR3 contains 15 residues. Unmatched junction bases numbered 4, after V lost 5 bases and J lost 5 bases. The CDR3 sequence: CASSPTSGGHNEQFF. The CDR3 coding sequence is TGTGCCAGCAGCCCGACTAGCGGGGGTCACAATGAGCAGTTCTTC.

The chain is built from TRBV18 and TRBJ2-1; D might be TRBD2 (6 bases). The CDR3 is made up of 14 amino acids. Germline CDR1 is KGHSH and CDR2 is LQKENI. Trimming left V 3 bases short and J 8 bases short, with 14 bases between. The CDR3 loop reads CASSPPGLADEQFF. The CDR3, as DNA: TGTGCCAGCTCACCCCCGGGACTGGCGGATGAGCAGTTCTTC.

This clone has just one count. The CDR3 protein is CASREGLAKNIQYF. The CDR3 DNA is TGTGCCAGCAGAGAGGGACTAGCCAAAAACATTCAGTACTTC. The chain has TRBV2 and TRBJ2-4; D might be TRBD2 (6 bases). The V and J ends lost 6 bases and 0 bases respectively, with 9 bases between them. The germline V gene has CDR1 SNHLY and CDR2 FYNNEI. The CDR3 loop spans 14 amino acids.

This chain links TRBV4-3 with TRBJ2-1; tentatively, D is TRBD2 (5 bases). V lost 0 bases, J lost 9 bases, and 18 bases lay in between. CDR3 length equals 16 residues. The germline V gene encodes CDR1 LGHNA and CDR2 YSLEER. The chain's CDR3 is CASSQDRASPRTEQFF. The CDR3 nucleotides read TGCGCCAGCAGCCAAGATCGGGCTAGCCCCCGTACTGAGCAGTTCTTC.

This clone turned up a few times. V gene TRBV10-2 combines with J gene TRBJ1-4; D unresolved. Looked up from germline, CDR1 is WSHSY and CDR2 is SAAADI. Trimming stripped 4 bases from V and 0 bases from J, with 6 bases between. The CDR3 length is 14 residues. The CDR3 coding sequence is TGCGCCAGCAGTGCCTCTGCAACTAATGAAAAACTGTTTTTT. Translating it yields CASSASATNEKLFF.

The rearrangement uses TRBV4-1 and TRBJ2-5; possibly TRBD2 for D (6 bases). The V and J ends lost 4 bases and 0 bases respectively, with 21 bases between them. Germline CDR1 reads MGHRA; CDR2 reads YSYEKL. The CDR3 has 18 amino acids. The CDR3 here is CASSPEPVVSGDQETQYF. The CDR3 DNA follows: TGCGCCAGCAGCCCCGAGCCAGTGGTTTCGGGAGACCAAGAGACCCAGTACTTC.